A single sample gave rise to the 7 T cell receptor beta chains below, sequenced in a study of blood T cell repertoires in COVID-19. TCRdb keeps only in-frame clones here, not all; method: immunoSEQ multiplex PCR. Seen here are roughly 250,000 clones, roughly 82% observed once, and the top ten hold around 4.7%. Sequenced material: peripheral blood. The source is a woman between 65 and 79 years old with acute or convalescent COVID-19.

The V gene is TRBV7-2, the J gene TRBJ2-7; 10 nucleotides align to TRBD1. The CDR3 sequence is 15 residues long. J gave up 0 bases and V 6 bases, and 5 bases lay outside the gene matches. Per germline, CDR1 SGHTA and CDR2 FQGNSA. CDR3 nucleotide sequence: TGTGCCAGCAGACGCCGGGACAGGGGCTCCTACGAGCAGTACTTC. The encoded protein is CASRRRDRGSYEQYF.

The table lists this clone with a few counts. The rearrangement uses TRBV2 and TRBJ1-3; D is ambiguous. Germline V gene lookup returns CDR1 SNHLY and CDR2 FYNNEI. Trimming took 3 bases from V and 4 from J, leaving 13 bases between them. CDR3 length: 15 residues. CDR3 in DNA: TGTGCCAGCAGTGAGGGGAGGCGTATAGGAAACACCATATATTTT. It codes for CASSEGRRIGNTIYF. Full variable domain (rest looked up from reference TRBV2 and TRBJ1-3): EPEVTQTPSHQVTQMGQEVILRCVPISNHLYFYWYRQILGQKVEFLVSFYNNEISEKSEIFDDQFSVERPDGSNFTLKIRSTKLEDSAMYFCASSEGRRIGNTIYFGEGSWLTVV.

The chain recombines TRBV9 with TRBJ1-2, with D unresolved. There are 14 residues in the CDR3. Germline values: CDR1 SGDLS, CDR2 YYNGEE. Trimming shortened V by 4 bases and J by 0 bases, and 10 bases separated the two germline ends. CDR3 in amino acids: CASSLENSNYGYTF. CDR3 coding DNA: TGTGCCAGCAGCCTTGAGAATTCTAACTATGGCTACACCTTC.

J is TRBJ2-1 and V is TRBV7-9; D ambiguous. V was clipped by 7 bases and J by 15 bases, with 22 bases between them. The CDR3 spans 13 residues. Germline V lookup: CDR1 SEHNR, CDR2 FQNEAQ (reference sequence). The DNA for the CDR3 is TGTGCCAGCACCCTAGAGAATACAATGAGGTTGTTCTTC. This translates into CASTLENTMRLFF. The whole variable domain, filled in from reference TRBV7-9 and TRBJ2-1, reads DTGVSQNPRHKITKRGQNVTFRCDPISEHNRLYWYRQTLGQGPEFLTYFQNEAQLEKSRLLSDRFSAERPKGSFSTLEIQRTEQGDSAMYLCASTLENTMRLFFGPGTRLTVL.

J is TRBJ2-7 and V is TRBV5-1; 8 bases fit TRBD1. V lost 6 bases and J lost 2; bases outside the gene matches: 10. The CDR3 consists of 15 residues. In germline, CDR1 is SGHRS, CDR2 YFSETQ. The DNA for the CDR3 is TGCGCCAGCACTACCGGACAGGGATCCCCCTACGAGCAGTACTTC. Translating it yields CASTTGQGSPYEQYF.

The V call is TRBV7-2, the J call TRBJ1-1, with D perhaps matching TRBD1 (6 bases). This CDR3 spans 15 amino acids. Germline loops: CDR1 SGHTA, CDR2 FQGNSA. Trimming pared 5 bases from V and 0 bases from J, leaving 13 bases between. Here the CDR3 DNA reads TGTGCCAGCAGCACAGGGACGGCGATGAACACTGAAGCTTTCTTT. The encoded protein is CASSTGTAMNTEAFF.

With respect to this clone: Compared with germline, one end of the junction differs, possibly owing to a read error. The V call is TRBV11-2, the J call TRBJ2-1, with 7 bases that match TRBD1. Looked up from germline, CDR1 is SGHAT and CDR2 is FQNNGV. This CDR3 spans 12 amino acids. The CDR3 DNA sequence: TGTGCCAGCAGCTTACGGGGACAGCCCCTGCTCTTC. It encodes CASSLRGQPLLF.